This TCR beta chain was identified in a study of T-cell reconstitution after alpha-beta-depleted transplantation in children. This CDR3 contains 15 residues. From germline, CDR1 is SGHRS and CDR2 YFSETQ. J gave up 2 bases and V 3 bases, and 0 bases lay outside the gene matches. This clonotype was seen at least ten times. Preparation of the TCRbeta library used unique molecular identifiers. TCRdb redid the calling of the PCR reads with MiXCR, one entry per CDR3 protein. The data hold approximately 270,000 distinct CDR3 sequences, with around 9.6% observed a single time. This chain uses TRBV5-1 with TRBJ2-1, with 12 bases fitting TRBD2. Sequenced material: PBMCs from the stem cell graft donor, taken from the stem cell graft. This TCR was sampled from a human donor who donated a stem cell graft to a child with SCID. Written as DNA, the CDR3 is TGCGCCAGCAGCTCTAGCGGGGGGGCCTACAATGAGCAGTTCTTC. Protein: CASSSSGGAYNEQFF.